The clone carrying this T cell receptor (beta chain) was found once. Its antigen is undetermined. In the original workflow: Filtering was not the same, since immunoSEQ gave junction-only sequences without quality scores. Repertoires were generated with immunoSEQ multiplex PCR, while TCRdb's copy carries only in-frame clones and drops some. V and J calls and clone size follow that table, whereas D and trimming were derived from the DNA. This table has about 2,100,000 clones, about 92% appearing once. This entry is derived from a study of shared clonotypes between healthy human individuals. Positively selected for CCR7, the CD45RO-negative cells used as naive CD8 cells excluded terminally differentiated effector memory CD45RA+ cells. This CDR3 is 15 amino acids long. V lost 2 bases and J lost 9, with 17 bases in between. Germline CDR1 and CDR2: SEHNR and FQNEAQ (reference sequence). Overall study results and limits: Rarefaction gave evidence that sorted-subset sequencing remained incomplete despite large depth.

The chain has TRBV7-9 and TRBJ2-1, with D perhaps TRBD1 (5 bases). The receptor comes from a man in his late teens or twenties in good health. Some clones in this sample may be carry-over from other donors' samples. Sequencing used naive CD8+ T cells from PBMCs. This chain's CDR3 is CASSLLDGADSEQFF. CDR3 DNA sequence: TGTGCCAGCAGCTTACTCGATGGGGCGGATAGTGAGCAGTTCTTC.